This passage covers 16 T cell receptor beta chains from one sample sequenced in a study of identical twins. Each CDR3 protein is one row after TCRdb ran MiXCR on the 5' RACE reads. The sample consists of 350,000 to 600,000 distinct CDR3 sequences, 14% of them appearing once. The same specimen was also included in a second study, on yellow fever vaccine responses in identical twins.

The sequencing sample was made of CD4+ T cells sorted from blood. All receptors come from a woman aged 18-35 years in good health.

The V call is TRBV20-1, the J call TRBJ2-7, with 10 bases lining up with TRBD2. J was trimmed by 7 bases and V by 6 bases; bases with no gene match: 15. Per the germline V gene, CDR1 is DFQATT and CDR2 is SNEGSKA (reference sequence). This CDR3 has 15 amino acids. DNA for the CDR3: TGCAGTGCCACCCCGGCTAGCGGGAGCTCTCGGGAGCAGTACTTC. This gives the protein CSATPASGSSREQYF.

This chain connects TRBV5-1 to TRBJ1-1; D is undetermined. There are 15 residues in the CDR3. The V gene's germline CDR1 is SGHRS and CDR2 YFSETQ. Trimming removed 3 bases from V and 0 bases from J, with 12 bases in between. CDR3 sequence reads: CASSYTRALNTEAFF. The CDR3 nucleotides are TGCGCCAGCAGCTATACCCGGGCCTTGAACACTGAAGCTTTCTTT.

This clonotype has more than one count but fewer than ten. V is TRBV12-3 or TRBV12-4 and J is TRBJ2-1; D possibly corresponds to TRBD2 (6 bases). Trimming stripped 7 bases from V and 8 bases from J, with 18 bases between. CDR3 length: 14 residues. The CDR3 region has the DNA TGTGCCAGCAACCCCGGGGGTTCTCATTATGAGCAGTTCTTC. Its translation: CASNPGGSHYEQFF.

This sequence joins TRBV5-1 and TRBJ2-2, with D unresolved. Germline V gene sequence: CDR1 SGHRS, CDR2 YFSETQ. Trimming shortened V by 4 bases and J by 7 bases, and 11 bases separated the two germline ends. This CDR3 spans 13 amino acids. The CDR3 loop is CASSRTESGELFF. The CDR3 DNA sequence: TGCGCCAGCAGCCGTACGGAGAGCGGGGAGCTGTTTTTT.

CDR3 nucleotide sequence: TGTGCCAGCAGTTCCGGGAGCTACACCTTC. It specifies CASSSGSYTF. J is TRBJ1-2 and V is TRBV12-3 or TRBV12-4; D not resolved. Between the trimmed V and J ends, which lost 4 bases and 9 bases, there was a span of 6 bases. The CDR3 has 10 residues.

Ten or more counts support this clonotype. The chain couples TRBV7-3 to TRBJ2-1; D is perhaps TRBD1 or TRBD2 (5 bases each). CDR3 length: 14 amino acids. The V and J ends lost 1 base and 9 bases respectively, with 13 bases between them. The germline CDR1 and CDR2 sequences are SGHTA and FQGTGA. The CDR3 DNA follows: TGTGCCAGCAGCTTAAGCGATCTGAGGGGTGAGCAGTTCTTC. As protein: CASSLSDLRGEQFF.

This chain joins TRBV20-1 and TRBJ1-2; 8 bases align to TRBD1. This CDR3 has 14 amino acids. Trimming took 3 bases from V and 8 from J; bases not matched to a gene: 11. CDR1 is DFQATT, CDR2 SNEGSKA, per germline (reference sequence). Written as DNA, the CDR3 is TGCAGTGCTAGGGACTCAGGGGGCGCTAAGGGCTACACCTTC. As protein: CSARDSGGAKGYTF.

This clonotype was observed many times. The gene calls are TRBV5-1 and TRBJ2-5; D possibly corresponds to TRBD2 (5 bases). Germline loops: CDR1 SGHRS, CDR2 YFSETQ. V shed 0 bases and J shed 10 bases, with 13 bases lying between them. The CDR3 sequence is 13 residues long. This chain's CDR3 is CASSLENSRDQYF. DNA for the CDR3: TGCGCCAGCAGCTTGGAAAACAGCCGGGACCAGTACTTC.

This clonotype came up a few times. The rearrangement joins TRBV12-3 or TRBV12-4 to TRBJ2-7, with 7 bases fitting TRBD2. V gave up 5 bases and J gave up 2 bases; unmatched junction bases: 9. The CDR3 spans 15 residues. The CDR3 DNA follows: TGTGCCAGCAGTGGAGGTCTAGCGGTACCCTACGAGCAGTACTTC. The encoded protein is CASSGGLAVPYEQYF.

This CDR3 is CASSVEARTGELFF. The CDR3 nucleotides read TGTGCCAGCAGCGTAGAGGCTCGCACCGGGGAGCTGTTTTTT. V gene TRBV9 combines with J gene TRBJ2-2, with unresolved D. Germline V gene lookup returns CDR1 SGDLS and CDR2 YYNGEE. The V and J ends lost 0 bases and 4 bases respectively, with 7 bases between them. The CDR3 spans 14 residues. Combining the CDR3 with reference TRBV9 and TRBJ2-2 gives the whole variable domain DSGVTQTPKHLITATGQRVTLRCSPRSGDLSVYWYQQSLDQGLQFLIQYYNGEERAKGNILERFSAQQFPDLHSELNLSSLELGDSALYFCASSVEARTGELFFGEGSRLTVL.

The table lists this clonotype with many counts. CDR3 coding DNA: TGTGCCAGCAGTGAAAGGCGGGGTAGCGGGAGAACAGATACGCAGTATTTT. Translated: CASSERRGSGRTDTQYF. This chain links TRBV25-1 with TRBJ2-3; 9 bases are a match to TRBD2. V trimming: 2 bases; J trimming: 3 bases; junction bases outside the gene matches: 9. Per germline, CDR1 MGHDK and CDR2 SYGVNS. The CDR3 length is 17 residues.

V is TRBV7-3 and J is TRBJ2-7; D is ambiguous. V gave up 0 bases and J gave up 6 bases, with 9 bases separating them. The CDR3 spans 13 residues. Germline loops: CDR1 SGHTA, CDR2 FQGTGA. The CDR3 loop is CASSLTELAEQYF. The CDR3 region has the DNA TGTGCCAGCAGCTTAACAGAACTGGCCGAGCAGTACTTC.

This clonotype was observed a few times. The rearrangement uses TRBV27 and TRBJ2-1; unclear D gene. Germline values: CDR1 MNHEY, CDR2 SMNVEV (reference sequence). This CDR3 is built from 19 residues. V lost 2 bases and J lost 3, with 23 bases in between. The CDR3 DNA reads as TGTGCCAGCAGTTTAGGGTTGGACCCTCGGGCCGGAGTCTACAATGAGCAGTTCTTC. Its protein product is CASSLGLDPRAGVYNEQFF.

This clonotype came up a few times. This chain uses TRBV20-1 with TRBJ2-1; 7 bases align to TRBD1. CDR3 length: 14 amino acids. V shed 5 bases and J 2 bases; nucleotides not matched to a gene: 6. Germline CDR1 DFQATT, CDR2 SNEGSKA (reference sequence). CDR3 residues: CSAVRQGTYNEQFF. In nucleotides, the CDR3 is TGCAGTGCTGTCAGACAGGGTACCTACAATGAGCAGTTCTTC.

The rearrangement uses TRBV19 and TRBJ1-2, with D tentatively TRBD1 (5 bases). Trimming shortened V by 3 bases and J by 4 bases, and 9 bases separated the two germline ends. The CDR3 is 13 residues long. Germline V gene lookup returns CDR1 LNHDA and CDR2 SQIVND (reference sequence). DNA of the CDR3: TGTGCCAGTAGTATCGACAGCGCCTATGGCTACACCTTC. Amino acids: CASSIDSAYGYTF.

This clonotype was counted only a few times. The genes are TRBV20-1 and TRBJ1-6, with D possibly matching TRBD1 (6 bases). The V gene's germline CDR1 is DFQATT and CDR2 SNEGSKA (reference sequence). Trimming pared 3 bases from V and 6 bases from J, leaving 12 bases between. The CDR3 consists of 14 residues. The CDR3 DNA reads TGCAGTGCTAGGTTAACAGGGCTTAATTCACCCCTCCACTTT. Protein sequence: CSARLTGLNSPLHF.